Listed below are T cell receptor beta chains from one sample, sequenced in a study of T cell clones after liver transplantation. Profiling relied on immunoSEQ multiplex PCR, and the TCRdb table lists in-frame clones only, not all of them. Counted here are around 100,000 clones, around four fifths occurring once; the ten biggest clones make up roughly 3.1%. This sample comprised CD4+ T cells from blood, obtained around 50 months after liver transplant. The receptor set was obtained from a human patient who received a liver transplant. Some T cells may be graft donor cells. Both conserved end residues are part of each CDR3. The D gene is left open where the match is weak. Not all rows give a size; the values are once, few, many and, for expanded clones, a class.

>.|TRBJ2-1|TRBV6-6|once
TGTGCCAGCAGTACCCAGACTAGGGAAAATGAGCAGTTCTTC
CASSTQTRENEQFF
>TRBD1|TRBJ1-1|TRBV28|.
TGTGCCAGCTGGGGACAGGGGGCGTCGAACACTGAAGCTTTCTTT
CASWGQGASNTEAFF
>TRBD1|TRBJ1-2|TRBV28|.
TGTGCCAGCAGTTCGGACAGGGTTGGCGGCTACACCTTC
CASSSDRVGGYTF
>TRBD1|TRBJ1-2|TRBV14|once
TGTGCCAGCAGCCAGCGGGACAGGTTCTATGGCTACACCTTC
CASSQRDRFYGYTF
>.|TRBJ1-1|TRBV5-4|.
TGTGCCAGCAGCTTCGGGGGGCGCAGGATGAACACTGAAGCTTTCTTT
CASSFGGRRMNTEAFF
>.|TRBJ1-5|TRBV10-3|.
TGTGCCATCAGTGAGTCTGGGCTGAATAGCAATCAGCCCCAGCATTTT
CAISESGLNSNQPQHF
>TRBD1|TRBJ2-1|TRBV11-3|.
TGTGCCAGCAGCGTTAACAGGGGAAATTACAATGAGCAGTTCTTC
CASSVNRGNYNEQFF
>.|TRBJ2-2|TRBV5-1|.
TGCGCCAGCAGCCCCGCCTTGGGGGACACCGGGGAGCTGTTTTTT
CASSPALGDTGELFF
>TRBD2|TRBJ2-7|TRBV28|.
TGTGCCAGCAGCCCTGGGGGGGCCTACGAGCAGTACTTC
CASSPGGAYEQYF
>.|TRBJ2-5|TRBV28|once
TGTGCCAGCAGCCAAACGGGACAAAAGGCAGAGACCCAGTACTTC
CASSQTGQKAETQYF
>.|TRBJ1-1|TRBV11-3|.
TGTGCCAGCAGCGCAGGACGCAGTGAAGCTTTCTTT
CASSAGRSEAFF
>.|TRBJ1-6|TRBV18|.
TGTGCCAGCTCCCCGCTGGAAAGGAATAATTCACCCCTCCACTTT
CASSPLERNNSPLHF
>.|TRBJ2-7|TRBV30|once
TGTGCCTGGGCCGGGACGCTGGATGAGCAGTACTTC
CAWAGTLDEQYF
>TRBD2|TRBJ2-2|TRBV9|.
TGTGCCAGCAGCGTAGGCGGGAGAAACACCGGGGAGCTGTTTTTT
CASSVGGRNTGELFF
>TRBD1|TRBJ2-5|TRBV7-3|.
TGTGCCAGCAGCCACGACAGGGGGGAGACCCAGTACTTC
CASSHDRGETQYF
>.|TRBJ2-3|TRBV20-1|.
TGCAGTGCCATGTTGAGTTCGGAGTATTTT
CSAMLSSEYF
>.|TRBJ2-2|TRBV2|.
TGTGCCAGCACCTTGGGCGGCAGAAACACCGGGGAGCTGTTTTTT
CASTLGGRNTGELFF
>.|TRBJ1-2|TRBV19|.
TGTGCCAGTAGTATCAGTCTTCCCTCCTATGGCTACACCTTC
CASSISLPSYGYTF
>TRBD1|TRBJ2-7|TRBV9|.
TGTGCCAGCAGCGGAGGACAGGCCCCGATAACCTACGAGCAGTACTTC
CASSGGQAPITYEQYF
>.|TRBJ2-4|TRBV5-4|.
TGTGCCAGCAGCTTCGAGGGGCTCGGCAAAAACATTCAGTACTTC
CASSFEGLGKNIQYF
>.|TRBJ1-1|TRBV6-6|.
TGTGCCAGCACCCGTTCGAACACTGAAGCTTTCTTT
CASTRSNTEAFF
>.|TRBJ2-5|TRBV19|once
TGTGCCAGTAGTATCCGGGAAGGGACCCAGTACTTC
CASSIREGTQYF
>.|TRBJ2-7|TRBV10-3|.
TGTGCCATCAGTGCCAGGCCAGGGACCGGACCCTACGAGCAGTACTTC
CAISARPGTGPYEQYF
>TRBD1|TRBJ2-3|TRBV28|.
TGTGCCAGCAGTACAGGGGCCGGGCTCACAGATACGCAGTATTTT
CASSTGAGLTDTQYF
>.|TRBJ2-1|TRBV11-3|.
TGTGCCAGCAGCTTAGAGGGCAGGGGGGATGAGCAGTTCTTC
CASSLEGRGDEQFF
>.|TRBJ2-1|TRBV19|few
TGTGCCAGTAGACACCGGGACAAGCAGTTCTTC
CASRHRDKQFF
>.|TRBJ1-2|TRBV12-5|.
TGTGCTAGTGGTCGGGCCTATGGCTACACCTTC
CASGRAYGYTF
>.|TRBJ2-5|TRBV7-2|.
TGTGCCAGCAGCTTAGGACGACAGGAGACCCAGTACTTC
CASSLGRQETQYF
>.|TRBJ1-5|TRBV19|.
TGTGCCAGTGCGAGACAGAGGGTTCAGCCCCAGCATTTT
CASARQRVQPQHF
>.|TRBJ1-2|TRBV29-1|.
TGCAGCGTTGGTCAAGGGAACTATGGCTACACCTTC
CSVGQGNYGYTF
>.|TRBJ2-1|TRBV5-1|.
TGCGCCAGCTCGGATTTTAGCTCCTACAATGAGCAGTTCTTC
CASSDFSSYNEQFF
>.|TRBJ1-5|TRBV6-5|few
TGTGCCAGCAGTTACTCGAAGAGTCAGCCCCAGCATTTT
CASSYSKSQPQHF
>.|TRBJ1-5|TRBV5-1|.
TGCGCCAGCAGCTTGGGGGGCGGTCAGCCCCAGCATTTT
CASSLGGGQPQHF
>.|TRBJ2-1|TRBV7-2|.
TGTGCCAGCAGCTCCGCGGGCCGTACCCGCAATGAGCAGTTCTTC
CASSSAGRTRNEQFF
>.|TRBJ2-3|TRBV7-2|once
TGTGCCAGCAGCTTAGCCGGGACTAGCACAGATACGCAGTATTTT
CASSLAGTSTDTQYF
>TRBD2|TRBJ2-1|TRBV5-1|.
TGCGCCAGCCGGACTAGGGCGGGTGCCTATACCTACAATGAGCAGTTCTTC
CASRTRAGAYTYNEQFF
>TRBD1|TRBJ2-3|TRBV11-2|.
TGTGCCAGCGGGGTCGGACAGGGGGCCGATACGCAGTATTTT
CASGVGQGADTQYF
>.|TRBJ2-3|TRBV5-6|.
TGTGCCAGCAGCTTGTTCGGCACAGATACGCAGTATTTT
CASSLFGTDTQYF
>.|TRBJ2-7|TRBV7-2|.
TGTGCCAGCAGCGGAGGACCATGGGGGGAGCAGTACTTC
CASSGGPWGEQYF
>TRBD2|TRBJ2-7|TRBV6-5|.
TGTGCCAGCAGCGGGACTAGCTACATCTACGAGCAGTACTTC
CASSGTSYIYEQYF
>.|TRBJ1-5|TRBV7-6|.
TGTGCCAGCAGCTTAGGACCCAGAAGGGGATATCAGCCCCAGCATTTT
CASSLGPRRGYQPQHF
>.|TRBJ2-7|TRBV29-1|.
TGCAGCACCCTGGAGGGAGTCGAGCAGTACTTC
CSTLEGVEQYF
>TRBD1|TRBJ1-2|TRBV6-5|.
TGTGCCAGCAGCCGGCGGGACAGCCCTAACTATGGCTACACCTTC
CASSRRDSPNYGYTF
>.|TRBJ2-5|TRBV15|.
TGTGCCACCAGCAGCCCTAGCCGCGAGACCCAGTACTTC
CATSSPSRETQYF
>.|TRBJ1-1|TRBV6-5|.
TGTGCCAGCAGTACCCCCAGGGGAATGAACACTGAAGCTTTCTTT
CASSTPRGMNTEAFF